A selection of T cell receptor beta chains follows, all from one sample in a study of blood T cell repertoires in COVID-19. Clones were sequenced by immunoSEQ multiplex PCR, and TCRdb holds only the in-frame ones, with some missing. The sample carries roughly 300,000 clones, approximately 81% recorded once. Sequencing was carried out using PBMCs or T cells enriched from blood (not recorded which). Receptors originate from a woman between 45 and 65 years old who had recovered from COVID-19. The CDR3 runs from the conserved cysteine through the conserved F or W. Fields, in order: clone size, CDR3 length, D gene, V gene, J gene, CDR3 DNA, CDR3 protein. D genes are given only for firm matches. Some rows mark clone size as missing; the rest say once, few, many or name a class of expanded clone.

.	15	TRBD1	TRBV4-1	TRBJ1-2	TGCGCCAGCAGCCACCCAGTCCAGGGGGACTATGGCTACACCTTC	CASSHPVQGDYGYTF
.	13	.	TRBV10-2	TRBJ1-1	TGCGCCAGCAGTGAACAGGCGGGGACTGAAGCTTTCTTT	CASSEQAGTEAFF
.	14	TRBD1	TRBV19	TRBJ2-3	TGTGCCAGTAGGGTCGGGCAGGGGGCGAATACGCAGTATTTT	CASRVGQGANTQYF
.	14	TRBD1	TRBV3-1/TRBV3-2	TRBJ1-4	TGTGCCAGCAGCCTTCGGACAGGGAGAGAAAAACTGTTTTTT	CASSLRTGREKLFF
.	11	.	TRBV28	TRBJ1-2	TGTGCCAGCGCAGGGATAGGTGGCTACACCTTC	CASAGIGGYTF
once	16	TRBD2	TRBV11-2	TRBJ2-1	TGTGCCTCGGAGGTAGCGGGACTACTGGGCTACAATGAGCAGTTCTTC	CASEVAGLLGYNEQFF
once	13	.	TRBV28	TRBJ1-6	TGTGCCAGCAGTGGACCAGGGCCTTCACCCCTCCACTTT	CASSGPGPSPLHF
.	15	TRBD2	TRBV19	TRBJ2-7	TGTGCCAGTAGTCTCCGGGGGACTAGAGCCTACGAGCAGTACTTC	CASSLRGTRAYEQYF
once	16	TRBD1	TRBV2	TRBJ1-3	TGTGCCAGCATGCGATTTACAGGGGCTACTGGAAACACCATATATTTT	CASMRFTGATGNTIYF
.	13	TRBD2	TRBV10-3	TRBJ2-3	TGTGCCATCAGTAGACTAGCTCAAGATACGCAGTATTTT	CAISRLAQDTQYF
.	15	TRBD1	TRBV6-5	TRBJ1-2	TGTGCCACCCCCCGGACAGGGGGCTCTAACTATGGCTACACCTTC	CATPRTGGSNYGYTF
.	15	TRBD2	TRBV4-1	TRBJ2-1	TGCGCCAGCAGCGCGGGACTAGCGGGGACTAATGAGCAGTTCTTC	CASSAGLAGTNEQFF
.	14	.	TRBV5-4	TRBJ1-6	TGTGCCAGCAGCGAAGGCGGCTCTGGATCACCCCTCCACTTT	CASSEGGSGSPLHF
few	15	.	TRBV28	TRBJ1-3	TGTGCCAGCAGTCCCTACATAGGAGACGGAAACACCATATATTTT	CASSPYIGDGNTIYF
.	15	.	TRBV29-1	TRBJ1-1	TGCAGCGTTGAAGAGTCCAGGGGTCTCGCCACTGAAGCTTTCTTT	CSVEESRGLATEAFF
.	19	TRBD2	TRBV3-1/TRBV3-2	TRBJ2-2	TGTGCCAGCAGCCAAGATCGCGTCCAGCGGGGGGGCAAGACCGGGGAGCTGTTTTTT	CASSQDRVQRGGKTGELFF
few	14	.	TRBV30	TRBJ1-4	TGTGCCTGGATACCTGACGGGGGAAATGAAAAACTGTTTTTT	CAWIPDGGNEKLFF
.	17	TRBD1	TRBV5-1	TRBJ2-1	TGCGCCAGCAGCTTGGAGCCAGGGACAGGGGTTTTGAATGAGCAGTTCTTC	CASSLEPGTGVLNEQFF
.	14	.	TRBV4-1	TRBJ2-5	TGCGCCAGCAGCCAACGGGACTCGGTTGGGACCCAGTACTTC	CASSQRDSVGTQYF
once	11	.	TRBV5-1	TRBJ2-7	TGCGCCAGCACCAGGGGCGGGGAGCAGTACTTC	CASTRGGEQYF
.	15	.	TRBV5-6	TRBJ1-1	TGTGCCAGCAGCCAGCGTGGTTTTGTGAACACTGAAGCTTTCTTT	CASSQRGFVNTEAFF
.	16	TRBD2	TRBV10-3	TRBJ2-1	TGTGCCATCAGTGACCCGGGACTAGCGGAGGAGGATGAGCAGTTCTTC	CAISDPGLAEEDEQFF
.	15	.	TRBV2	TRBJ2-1	TGTGCCAGCAGCGCTCGCGGGTTTATGGACAATGAGCAGTTCTTC	CASSARGFMDNEQFF
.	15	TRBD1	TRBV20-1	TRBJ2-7	TGCAGTGCTAGTACCGGGGACAGGCGACCCTACGAGCAGTACTTC	CSASTGDRRPYEQYF
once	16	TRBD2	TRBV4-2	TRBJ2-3	TGTGCCAGCAGCGAAGCCCCGCGGGGGGGCCGGGATACGCAGTATTTT	CASSEAPRGGRDTQYF
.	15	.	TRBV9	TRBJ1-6	TGTGCCAGCAGCGTAGGGGCAAGATATAATTCACCCCTCCACTTT	CASSVGARYNSPLHF
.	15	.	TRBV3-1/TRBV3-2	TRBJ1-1	TGTGCCAGCAGCCTCGATATTGCGGGGACGACTGAAGCTTTCTTT	CASSLDIAGTTEAFF
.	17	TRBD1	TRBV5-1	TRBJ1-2	TGCGCCAGCAGCTATACCGGGACAGGCTTCAGGGAAGATGGCTACACCTTC	CASSYTGTGFREDGYTF
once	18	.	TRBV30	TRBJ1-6	TGTGCCTGGAGTCCCGCCAGGGATTTCAGGGGTAATAATTCACCCCTCCACTTT	CAWSPARDFRGNNSPLHF
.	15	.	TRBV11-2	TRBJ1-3	TGTGCCAGCAGCTTTCAGGGGAACTCTGGAAACACCATATATTTT	CASSFQGNSGNTIYF
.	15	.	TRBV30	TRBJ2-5	TGTGCCTGGAGTGGGCCGCGACATCCACAAGAGACCCAGTACTTC	CAWSGPRHPQETQYF
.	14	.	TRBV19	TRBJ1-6	TGTGCCAGTAGTTTTATGGGAGTGGATTCACCCCTCCACTTT	CASSFMGVDSPLHF
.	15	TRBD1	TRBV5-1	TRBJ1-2	TGCGCCAGCAGCTTGGAACAGGGGGCAAGGTATGGCTACACCTTC	CASSLEQGARYGYTF
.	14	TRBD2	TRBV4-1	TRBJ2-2	TGCGCCAGCAGACAAGAGGCGGGAGGCGGGGAGCTGTTTTTT	CASRQEAGGGELFF
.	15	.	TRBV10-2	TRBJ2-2	TGCGCCAGCAGCCCCGGGACTTCGAACACCGGGGAGCTGTTTTTT	CASSPGTSNTGELFF
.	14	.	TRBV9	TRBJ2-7	TGTGCCAGCAGCGTGGGGATGCACAGGGACGAGCAGTACTTC	CASSVGMHRDEQYF
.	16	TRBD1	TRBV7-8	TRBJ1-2	TGTGCCAGCAGCTTAGCGGCAGGGGGGCTTAGAGGTGGCTACACCTTC	CASSLAAGGLRGGYTF
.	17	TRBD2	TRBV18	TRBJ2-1	TGTGCCAGCTCACCAACGTCTCCTAGCGGGAGGGCAAATGAGCAGTTCTTC	CASSPTSPSGRANEQFF
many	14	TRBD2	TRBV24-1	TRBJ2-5	TGTGCCACCAGTGATTTTACCGGGGGGAAGACCCAGTACTTC	CATSDFTGGKTQYF
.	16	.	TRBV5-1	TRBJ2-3	TGCGCCAGCAGCCCTCAAACAACAGGGAGCACAGATACGCAGTATTTT	CASSPQTTGSTDTQYF
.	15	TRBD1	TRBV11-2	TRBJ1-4	TGTGCCAGCAGACAAGGCGCGGGACAGTATGAAAAACTGTTTTTT	CASRQGAGQYEKLFF
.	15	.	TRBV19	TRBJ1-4	TGTGCCAGTACCAACATCGGGGGAGGTGGTGAAAAACTGTTTTTT	CASTNIGGGGEKLFF
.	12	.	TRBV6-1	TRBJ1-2	TGTGCCAGCAGTGAGCGAAACTATGGCTACACCTTC	CASSERNYGYTF
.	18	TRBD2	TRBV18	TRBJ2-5	TGTGCCAGCTCACAAAGGACTAGCGGGGCCTCGTACCAAGAGACCCAGTACTTC	CASSQRTSGASYQETQYF
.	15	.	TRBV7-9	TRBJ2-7	TGTGCCAGCAGCTCAACTACTATGGACAGCTACGAGCAGTACTTC	CASSSTTMDSYEQYF
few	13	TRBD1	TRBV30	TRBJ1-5	TGTGCCTGGAGCGCGGGGACAGATCAGCCCCAGCATTTT	CAWSAGTDQPQHF
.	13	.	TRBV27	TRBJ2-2	TGTGCCAGCAGTCGACAGGCCACCGGGGAGCTGTTTTTT	CASSRQATGELFF
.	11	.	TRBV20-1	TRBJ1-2	TGCAGTGCTACGCCTGGGCCGGGCTACACCTTC	CSATPGPGYTF
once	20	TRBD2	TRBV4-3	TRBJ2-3	TGCGCCAGCAGCCAAGGGACTAGCGGTCCCCAAATAGTACGCACAGATACGCAGTATTTT	CASSQGTSGPQIVRTDTQYF
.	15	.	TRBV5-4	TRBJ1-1	TGTGCCAGCAGCCCCGACAGGCCCTGGGACACTGAAGCTTTCTTT	CASSPDRPWDTEAFF
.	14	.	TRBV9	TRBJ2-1	TGTGCCAGCAGCCCCCCCGTTATAGGAGGTGAGCAGTTCTTC	CASSPPVIGGEQFF
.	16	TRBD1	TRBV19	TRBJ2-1	TGTGCCAGTAGTATAGGAGGACAGGGCAGGGGAAATGAGCAGTTCTTC	CASSIGGQGRGNEQFF
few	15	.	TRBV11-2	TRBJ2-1	TGTGCCAGCAGCTTAGGTGTGGGAGCAGGCTATGAGCAGTTCTTC	CASSLGVGAGYEQFF